These T cell receptor beta chains were read from a single sample in a study of neoadjuvant nivolumab and ipilimumab in lung cancer. TCRdb's table, derived via immunoSEQ multiplex PCR, lists solely in-frame clones and lacks some. The table shows 40,000 or so clones, with 89% occurring only once. The sequenced sample was peripheral blood, obtained before neoadjuvant nivolumab, alone or with ipilimumab. Source of these receptors: an adult with non-small cell lung cancer. CDR3s include the opening cysteine and the closing phenylalanine or tryptophan. The D gene is left open where the match is weak. Expanded clones get a size class; other rows say once, few or many, or leave the size out.

TGTGCCCGGCGACCGGATGGGCGATCGAACACCGGGGAGCTGTTTTTT	CARRPDGRSNTGELFF	TRBV30	.	.	TRBJ2-2
TGTGCCAGCAGCAAGGGGGGGGTCACAGATACGCAGTATTTT	CASSKGGVTDTQYF	TRBV6-5	.	.	TRBJ2-3
TGTGCCTGGAGTCCTGACAGTTCCCCCTACAATGAGCAGTTCTTC	CAWSPDSSPYNEQFF	TRBV30	.	.	TRBJ2-1
TGTGCCAGTAGTATAAAAGGGCCTCTCGAGCAGTACTTC	CASSIKGPLEQYF	TRBV19	.	.	TRBJ2-7
TGTGCCTGGAGTGTAGGAGAGACCCAGTACTTC	CAWSVGETQYF	TRBV30	.	.	TRBJ2-5
TGTGCCAGCAGTTACTCGGGACAGGGAGTCGACGAAAAACTGTTTTTT	CASSYSGQGVDEKLFF	TRBV6-6	TRBD1	.	TRBJ1-4
TGCGCCAGCAGTGAGAATTTATTAGAGGGCAATCAGCCCCAGCATTTT	CASSENLLEGNQPQHF	TRBV10-2	.	.	TRBJ1-5
TGTGCCTGGAGTGTAGGGGACCGTTTGAGTGAGCAGTACTTC	CAWSVGDRLSEQYF	TRBV30	.	.	TRBJ2-7
TGTGCCAGCAGCTTGGGCCGTAGCGGGAGGGGTAACAATGAGCAGTTCTTC	CASSLGRSGRGNNEQFF	TRBV5-4	TRBD2	.	TRBJ2-1
TGTGCCAGCACCGGCCAAACCTACGAGCAGTACTTC	CASTGQTYEQYF	TRBV6-6	.	.	TRBJ2-7
TGTGCCAGTAGTGCGACTAACAGGGGGCGGTACGAGCAGTACTTC	CASSATNRGRYEQYF	TRBV19	TRBD1	.	TRBJ2-7
TGCGCCAGCAGCTTGGCTGGACAGGCCATCACGAACACTGAAGCTTTCTTT	CASSLAGQAITNTEAFF	TRBV5-1	TRBD1	once	TRBJ1-1
TGCGCCAGCAGCTCGAGATCCGGACAGGGGGCCTATGAGCAGTTCTTC	CASSSRSGQGAYEQFF	TRBV5-1	TRBD1	.	TRBJ2-1
TGTGCCAGCAGCGTTAGGGAGGGCTACACCTTC	CASSVREGYTF	TRBV9	.	.	TRBJ1-2
TGTGCCAGCACCTCGACCTACGAGCAGTACTTC	CASTSTYEQYF	TRBV28	.	.	TRBJ2-7
TGTGCCAGCAGCTTTGCCCCGCCTAGCACAGATACGCAGTATTTT	CASSFAPPSTDTQYF	TRBV7-9	.	.	TRBJ2-3
TGTGCCACCAGCAGAGACACAGGGATAGGTGAGCAGTTCTTC	CATSRDTGIGEQFF	TRBV15	.	.	TRBJ2-1
TGTGCCAGCAGTTCGATGACAGGGGGCGCCGGCTACACCTTC	CASSSMTGGAGYTF	TRBV27	TRBD1	.	TRBJ1-2
TGCAGCGTTGTGCGTAGCGGACCCTACGAGCAGTACTTC	CSVVRSGPYEQYF	TRBV29-1	.	once	TRBJ2-7
TGTGCCAGTAACGCACAGGGACGGGGGTACAATGAGCAGTTCTTC	CASNAQGRGYNEQFF	TRBV19	.	.	TRBJ2-1
TGTGCCAGCAGCTTACCACCGGGGGCTGAGACCCAGTACTTC	CASSLPPGAETQYF	TRBV7-2	.	.	TRBJ2-5
TGTGCCAGCTCACGGGACCATGAAAAACTGTTTTTT	CASSRDHEKLFF	TRBV18	.	once	TRBJ1-4
TGTGCCAGTACTTCTCGGGCCTCCAATGAGCAGTTCTTC	CASTSRASNEQFF	TRBV7-8	.	few	TRBJ2-1
TGTGCCAGCAGCCAAGTTGGCAGCAGAGGTGGAAACACCATATATTTT	CASSQVGSRGGNTIYF	TRBV4-2	.	.	TRBJ1-3
TGTGCCTCACTCCCAGTGGATGGCTACACCTTC	CASLPVDGYTF	TRBV30	.	.	TRBJ1-2
TGTGCCAGCAGCCAGGAGGAGGACACTGAAGCTTTCTTT	CASSQEEDTEAFF	TRBV11-2	.	.	TRBJ1-1
TGTGCCAGCAGCCAAGATACGGGCAGAACTAATGAAAAACTGTTTTTT	CASSQDTGRTNEKLFF	TRBV4-2	.	.	TRBJ1-4
TGTGCCAGCAGCCAGAACTATGGCTACACCTTC	CASSQNYGYTF	TRBV5-5	.	.	TRBJ1-2
TGCAGCGTTGGCCCTAACCACAATGAGCAGTTCTTC	CSVGPNHNEQFF	TRBV29-1	.	.	TRBJ2-1
TGTGCCAGCAGTGAGGGACCCATGTTCTACGAGCAGTACTTC	CASSEGPMFYEQYF	TRBV28	.	.	TRBJ2-7
TGTGCCAGCAGTTACGCGGGAGAGGGGAATGAGCAGTTCTTC	CASSYAGEGNEQFF	TRBV6-5	TRBD2	.	TRBJ2-1
TGTGCCAGCAGGGGGACAGGAGGATCCGGGGAGCTGTTTTTT	CASRGTGGSGELFF	TRBV6-6	TRBD1	.	TRBJ2-2
TGTGCCAGCAGCTACCTCGGGACAGCTAACCAAGAGACCCAGTACTTC	CASSYLGTANQETQYF	TRBV11-2	TRBD1	once	TRBJ2-5
TGTGCCAGCAGTGACACGCAGGGGGGGATGGATGAGCAGTTCTTC	CASSDTQGGMDEQFF	TRBV6-4	.	few	TRBJ2-1
TGTGCCAGCAGCCCCCGACTAGCCGACACCGGGGAGCTGTTTTTT	CASSPRLADTGELFF	TRBV14	TRBD2	.	TRBJ2-2
TGTGCCAGTGCCTGGGACGTCCATAGCAATCAGCCCCAGCATTTT	CASAWDVHSNQPQHF	TRBV19	.	.	TRBJ1-5
TGTGCCAGCAGCTCCACAGGGGGTGGTGAAAAACTGTTTTTT	CASSSTGGGEKLFF	TRBV5-4	TRBD1	.	TRBJ1-4
TGTGCCAGCAGCTCAGGGACTAGCGGGACAATCGAGCAGTACTTC	CASSSGTSGTIEQYF	TRBV7-3	TRBD2	.	TRBJ2-7
TGTGCCAGCAGCAAACGAGGGACGGTCCGATACAATGAGCAGTTCTTC	CASSKRGTVRYNEQFF	TRBV5-8	.	.	TRBJ2-1
TGTGCCAGCAGCCTAGGACAGGGGTTCACAGATACGCAGTATTTT	CASSLGQGFTDTQYF	TRBV11-2	TRBD1	.	TRBJ2-3
TGTGCCAGCAGCGTAGCGGCAAGTACAGCCTATGGCTACACCTTC	CASSVAASTAYGYTF	TRBV9	.	.	TRBJ1-2
TGTGCCAGCAGCCAAGTGTCTACTAGCTCCTACAATGAGCAGTTCTTC	CASSQVSTSSYNEQFF	TRBV4-2	.	.	TRBJ2-1
TGTGCCAGCATACAGGGGGACCGCAATCAGCCCCAGCATTTT	CASIQGDRNQPQHF	TRBV2	TRBD1	.	TRBJ1-5
TGTGCCAGCAGGTCGAGGGGGAACACCGGGGAGCTGTTTTTT	CASRSRGNTGELFF	TRBV28	.	few	TRBJ2-2
TGTGCCAGCAGCCCACTCGGGCGTGGGACCCAGTACTTC	CASSPLGRGTQYF	TRBV7-9	.	.	TRBJ2-5
TGTGCCAGCCGACCATCCATCTACGAGCAGTACTTC	CASRPSIYEQYF	TRBV18	.	once	TRBJ2-7
TGCGCCAGCAGCTCCTCAGGGGTGCACGCGTTCTTC	CASSSSGVHAFF	TRBV5-1	.	.	TRBJ2-1
TGCGCCAGCAGCTTATCCACAGATACGCAGTATTTT	CASSLSTDTQYF	TRBV5-1	.	.	TRBJ2-3
TGTGCCAGCCGCGCTGCCAAGGAGCCTGGGGCCAACGTCCTGACTTTC	CASRAAKEPGANVLTF	TRBV27	.	.	TRBJ2-6
TGCGCCAGCAGCTTGTTCGGCTACAATGAGCAGTTCTTC	CASSLFGYNEQFF	TRBV5-1	.	.	TRBJ2-1
TGTGCCAGCTCACCCCCCCAGTGGACAACTGAAGCTTTCTTT	CASSPPQWTTEAFF	TRBV18	.	.	TRBJ1-1
TGTGCCAGCAGCGACGGGGGAACTAATGAAAAACTGTTTTTT	CASSDGGTNEKLFF	TRBV11-3	.	.	TRBJ1-4